The T cell receptor beta chain described here comes from a study of T cells after yellow fever vaccination. TCRdb processed the 5' RACE reads anew with MiXCR; each CDR3 protein has one entry. This sample carries 150,000 to 200,000 distinct CDR3 sequences, about a tenth of them seen once, and the ten largest clones take about a third. Per the germline V gene, CDR1 is SQVTM and CDR2 is ANQGSEA. The CDR3 is 13 residues long. Trimming stripped 5 bases from V and 5 bases from J, with 13 bases between. This clonotype was seen repeatedly, ten times or more. The sample here was CD8+ T cells sorted from PBMCs, taken 45 days after the yellow fever booster vaccination. This chain links TRBV29-1 with TRBJ2-1; the D gene is possibly TRBD2 (5 bases). This receptor was obtained from a man aged 18 to 29 who received the YFV17D yellow fever vaccine. The CDR3 nucleotides read TGCAGCGTTCTCGGGGAAAACGACAATGAGCAGTTCTTC. Protein sequence: CSVLGENDNEQFF.